This T cell receptor (beta chain) derives from a study of blood T cell repertoires in COVID-19. Study background: Sites across the United States, Italy and Spain contributed samples from acute and convalescent COVID-19. In each case, the material was cDNA or gDNA derived from T cells, B-cell-depleted T cells, or PBMCs.

Germline V gene lookup returns CDR1 MNHEY and CDR2 SMNVEV (reference sequence). The CDR3 has 16 residues. In the study's own analysis: The authors estimated nucleated cell counts from reference gene primer amplification. The protocol was immunoSEQ multiplex PCR, while the TCRdb copy is restricted to in-frame clones and leaves out a portion. Clone size and the V and J calls come from that table; the DNA yielded D and trimming. Of 25,000 to 30,000 clones listed, over 80% are singletons. With regard to this clone: Relative to the germline gene, one junction end is altered; a read error may explain this.

The chain joins TRBV27 to TRBJ1-4; D is possibly TRBD1 (6 bases). This sequence originates from a man between 65 and 80 years old with acute or convalescent COVID-19. The sequencing sample was made of peripheral blood. CDR3 DNA: TGTGCCGGCAGTTTATCGTTACAGGGTGGTAATGAAAAACTGTTTTTT. As protein: CAGSLSLQGGNEKLFF.